A single sample is the source of the 17 T cell receptor beta chains below, sequenced in a study of blood T cell repertoires in COVID-19. Clones were sequenced by immunoSEQ multiplex PCR, and TCRdb holds only the in-frame ones, with some missing. The data contain more than 150,000 clones, 90% of them singletons. Source material: peripheral blood. The receptors were sampled from a man in his fifties or sixties with acute or convalescent COVID-19.

The chain links TRBV28 to TRBJ2-1; maybe TRBD1 (6 bases). The germline V gene encodes CDR1 MDHEN and CDR2 SYDVKM. Between the trimmed V and J ends, which lost 6 bases and 1 base, there was a span of 19 bases. The CDR3 runs to 17 residues. The CDR3 nucleotides are TGTGCCAGCAGCGACGCCACAGGGTCGTCATCCTACAATGAGCAGTTCTTC. Its translation is CASSDATGSSSYNEQFF.

The rearrangement uses TRBV28 and TRBJ2-4, with 9 nucleotides matching TRBD1. This CDR3 is 17 amino acids long. Losses at the gene ends were 6 bases for V and 3 bases for J; bases not matched to a gene: 12. CDR1 and CDR2 from the germline V gene are MDHEN and SYDVKM. The CDR3 protein is CASRPWWGTGNKNIQYF. CDR3 bases: TGTGCCAGCAGACCCTGGTGGGGGACAGGGAACAAAAACATTCAGTACTTC. The complete variable domain, with remaining parts taken from reference TRBV28 and TRBJ2-4, reads DVKVTQSSRYLVKRTGEKVFLECVQDMDHENMFWYRQDPGLGLRLIYFSYDVKMKEKGDIPEGYSVSREKKERFSLILESASTNQTSMYLCASRPWWGTGNKNIQYFGAGTRLSVL.

The V call is TRBV9, the J call TRBJ1-4, with a possible D match to TRBD1 (6 bases). The CDR3 contains 16 residues. The germline CDR1 and CDR2 sequences are SGDLS and YYNGEE. The V and J ends lost 0 bases and 6 bases respectively, with 15 bases between them. CDR3 nucleotides: TGTGCCAGCAGCGTAGGTCGTGTACAGGGTCATGAAAAACTGTTTTTT. Translated: CASSVGRVQGHEKLFF.

This chain uses TRBV28 with TRBJ2-1; D might be TRBD1 (6 bases). Between the trimmed V and J ends, which lost 5 bases and 6 bases, there was a span of 14 bases. The germline V gene encodes CDR1 MDHEN and CDR2 SYDVKM. The CDR3 spans 14 residues. CDR3 loop: CASSPPDSPNEQFF. DNA of the CDR3: TGTGCCAGCAGTCCCCCGGACAGCCCCAATGAGCAGTTCTTC.

This chain connects TRBV11-2 to TRBJ2-1, with 9 bases identical to TRBD2. CDR1 SGHAT and CDR2 FQNNGV come from the germline V gene. The CDR3 is 15 amino acids. Trimming cost V 3 bases and J 5 bases; bases outside gene matches: 5. CDR3 bases: TGTGCCAGCAGCTTTTGGCGGGAGGGGCACAATGAGCAGTTCTTC. Encoded protein: CASSFWREGHNEQFF.

There are a few counts of this clone. The V and J genes are TRBV4-2 and TRBJ1-2; D unresolved. The germline gives CDR1 LGHNA, CDR2 YNFKEQ. V lost 0 bases and J lost 8, with 16 bases in between. The CDR3 has 15 residues. Here the CDR3 reads CASSQEGLPTAGYTF. The CDR3 region has the DNA TGTGCCAGCAGCCAAGAGGGCCTCCCAACGGCCGGCTACACCTTC.

The CDR3 protein is CASSSAGRLQETQYF. The CDR3 DNA follows: TGTGCCAGCAGTTCCGCGGGACGCCTACAAGAGACCCAGTACTTC. The chain employs TRBV28 and TRBJ2-5, with a possible D match to TRBD2 (6 bases). With 4 bases removed from V and 2 bases from J, the gap between germline ends came to 14 bases. Germline CDR1 is MDHEN and CDR2 is SYDVKM. CDR3 length: 15 amino acids.

This clone was seen once. In DNA form, the CDR3 reads TGTGCCAGCAGTGCGGACGAGCAGTACTTC. Protein: CASSADEQYF. J is TRBJ2-7 and V is TRBV28; D gene ambiguous. Per germline, CDR1 MDHEN and CDR2 SYDVKM. This CDR3 is 10 amino acids long. Trimming stripped 5 bases from V and 5 bases from J, with 4 bases between. Full variable domain (remainder filled in from reference TRBV28 and TRBJ2-7): DVKVTQSSRYLVKRTGEKVFLECVQDMDHENMFWYRQDPGLGLRLIYFSYDVKMKEKGDIPEGYSVSREKKERFSLILESASTNQTSMYLCASSADEQYFGPGTRLTVT.

This sequence joins TRBV4-1 and TRBJ2-1, with D possibly being TRBD2 (6 bases). In germline, CDR1 is MGHRA, CDR2 YSYEKL. The CDR3 has 13 residues. Trimming took off 6 bases at V and 7 bases at J, with 13 bases between the two ends. The CDR3 coding sequence is TGCGCCAGCAGGGATCGAGGGAGGAATGAGCAGTTCTTC. Its protein is CASRDRGRNEQFF.

This chain connects TRBV9 to TRBJ2-1, with a weak D call TRBD2 (6 bases). This CDR3 has 14 amino acids. CDR1 is SGDLS, CDR2 YYNGEE, per germline. Trimming removed 3 bases at V and 10 bases at J, with 17 bases between. CDR3 nucleotides: TGTGCCAGCAGCGCCCGGGACTCCGCTGGGGAGCAGTTCTTC. Its translation is CASSARDSAGEQFF.

The chain is built from TRBV5-1 and TRBJ2-7; perhaps TRBD1 as D (7 bases). Germline V CDR1 and CDR2: SGHRS, YFSETQ. This CDR3 spans 14 amino acids. Trimming removed 1 base at V and 5 bases at J, with 13 bases between. CDR3 bases: TGCGCCAGCAGCTTGCAGGGGGGCCCCGACGAGCAGTACTTC. This codes for CASSLQGGPDEQYF.

The gene calls are TRBV6-5 and TRBJ2-3; 8 bases are a match to TRBD2. This CDR3 is 16 amino acids long. The germline V gene encodes CDR1 MNHEY and CDR2 SVGAGI. J lost 5 bases, V lost 2 bases, and 9 bases had no gene match. CDR3 sequence: CASSYGGAGAGDTQYF. DNA of the CDR3: TGTGCCAGCAGTTACGGGGGAGCGGGGGCCGGAGATACGCAGTATTTT.

This clone was recorded only once. V and J are TRBV28 and TRBJ1-1; TRBD1 is a possible D gene (6 bases). Per the germline V gene, CDR1 is MDHEN and CDR2 is SYDVKM. This CDR3 is 15 amino acids long. Between the trimmed V and J ends, which lost 6 bases and 1 base, there was a span of 15 bases. This chain's CDR3 is CASREDSAWNTEAFF. The CDR3 DNA reads TGTGCCAGCAGGGAGGACAGCGCCTGGAACACTGAAGCTTTCTTT.

In its sample, this clone was seen once. The chain recombines TRBV5-6 with TRBJ2-7, with 10 nucleotides matching TRBD2. The V gene's germline CDR1 is SGHDT and CDR2 YYEEEE. The CDR3 covers 14 residues. J gave up 7 bases and V 1 base, and 5 bases lay outside the gene matches. The CDR3 DNA sequence: TGTGCCAGCAGCTTGTGGCTAGCGGGGGAAGAGCAGTACGTC. This encodes CASSLWLAGEEQYV.

This clone was detected only once. The chain recombines TRBV7-2 with TRBJ2-1; D may be TRBD1 (6 bases). This CDR3 spans 16 amino acids. Trimming shortened V by 2 bases and J by 6 bases, and 17 bases separated the two germline ends. Germline assignment: CDR1 SGHTA and CDR2 FQGNSA. CDR3 amino acids: CASSLSSTRGINEQFF. The CDR3 region has the DNA TGTGCCAGCAGCTTAAGCAGCACGAGGGGGATCAATGAGCAGTTCTTC.

This clone was seen only once. The chain is built from TRBV10-3 and TRBJ2-1; 9 bases are shared with TRBD2. CDR3 length equals 17 residues. J lost 2 bases, V lost 3 bases, and 8 bases had no gene match. In germline, CDR1 is ENHRY, CDR2 SYGVKD. This CDR3 reads CAISDGSSGRTYNEQFF. CDR3 nucleotide sequence: TGTGCCATCAGTGACGGTAGTAGCGGGAGAACCTACAATGAGCAGTTCTTC.

This clone was recorded once. The V gene is TRBV9, the J gene TRBJ2-4; weak D call: TRBD1 (5 bases). V shed 4 bases and J shed 0 bases, with 14 bases lying between them. There are 16 residues in the CDR3. Germline V gene data show CDR1 as SGDLS and CDR2 as YYNGEE. CDR3 sequence: CASSIQGIRAKNIQYF. CDR3 DNA sequence: TGTGCCAGCAGCATTCAGGGAATCCGAGCCAAAAACATTCAGTACTTC. Looking up the rest from reference TRBV9 and TRBJ2-4 gives the full variable domain: DSGVTQTPKHLITATGQRVTLRCSPRSGDLSVYWYQQSLDQGLQFLIQYYNGEERAKGNILERFSAQQFPDLHSELNLSSLELGDSALYFCASSIQGIRAKNIQYFGAGTRLSVL.